The present T cell receptor beta chain was sequenced within a study of control samples from healthy donors and cancer patients. The CDR3 is 13 amino acids. V trimming: 6 bases; J trimming: 5 bases; junction bases outside the gene matches: 6. Per the germline V gene, CDR1 is GTSNPN and CDR2 is SVGIG (reference sequence). This table comes from immunoSEQ multiplex PCR, and its TCRdb copy is limited to in-frame clones, with some not included. The sample carries 95,000 to 110,000 clones, about 89% recorded once. This clonotype was sampled from a man in his 60s with lung cancer. Sequencing was done on a sample of PBMCs. The chain combines TRBV30 with TRBJ2-7; TRBD2 agrees at 11 bases. The CDR3 DNA is TGTGCCTGCAAACTAGCGGGGGTACACGAGCAGTACTTC. Encoded protein: CACKLAGVHEQYF. Full variable domain (missing parts from reference TRBV30 and TRBJ2-7): SQTIHQWPATLVQPVGSPLSLECTVEGTSNPNLYWYRQAAGRGLQLLFYSVGIGQISSEVPQNLSASRPQDRQFILSSKKLLLSDSGFYLCACKLAGVHEQYFGPGTRLTVT.